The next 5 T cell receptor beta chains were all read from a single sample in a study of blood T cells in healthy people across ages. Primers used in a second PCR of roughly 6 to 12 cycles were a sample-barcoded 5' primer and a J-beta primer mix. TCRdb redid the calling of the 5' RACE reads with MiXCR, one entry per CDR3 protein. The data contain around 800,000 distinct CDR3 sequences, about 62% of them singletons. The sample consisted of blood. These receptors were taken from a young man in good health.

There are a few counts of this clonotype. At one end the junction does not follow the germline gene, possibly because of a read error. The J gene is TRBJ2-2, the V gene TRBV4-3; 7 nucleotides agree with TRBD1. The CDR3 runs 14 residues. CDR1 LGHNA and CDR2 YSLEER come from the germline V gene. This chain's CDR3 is CASCPGQNTGELFF. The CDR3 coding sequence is TGCGCCAGCTGCCCGGGACAGAACACTGGGGAGCTGTTTTTT.

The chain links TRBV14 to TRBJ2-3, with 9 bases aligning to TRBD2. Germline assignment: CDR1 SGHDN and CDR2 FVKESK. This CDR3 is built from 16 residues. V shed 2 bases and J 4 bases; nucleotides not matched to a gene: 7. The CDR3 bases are TGTGCCAGCAGCCAACTCCTAGCGGGAAGCGCAGATACGCAGTATTTT. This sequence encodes CASSQLLAGSADTQYF. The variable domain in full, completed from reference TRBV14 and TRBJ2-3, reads EAGVTQFPSHSVIEKGQTVTLRCDPISGHDNLYWYRRVMGKEIKFLLHFVKESKQDESGMPNNRFLAERTGGTYSTLKVQPAELEDSGVYFCASSQLLAGSADTQYFGPGTRLTVL.

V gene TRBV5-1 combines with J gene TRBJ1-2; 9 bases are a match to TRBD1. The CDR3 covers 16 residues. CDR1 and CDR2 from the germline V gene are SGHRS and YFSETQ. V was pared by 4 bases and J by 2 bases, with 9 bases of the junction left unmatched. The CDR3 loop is CASSRPDRGLNYGYTF. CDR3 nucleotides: TGCGCCAGCAGCAGGCCGGACAGGGGACTAAACTATGGCTACACCTTC. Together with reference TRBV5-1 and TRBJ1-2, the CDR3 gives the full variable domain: KAGVTQTPRYLIKTRGQQVTLSCSPISGHRSVSWYQQTPGQGLQFLFEYFSETQRNKGNFPGRFSGRQFSNSRSEMNVSTLELGDSALYLCASSRPDRGLNYGYTFGSGTRLTVV.

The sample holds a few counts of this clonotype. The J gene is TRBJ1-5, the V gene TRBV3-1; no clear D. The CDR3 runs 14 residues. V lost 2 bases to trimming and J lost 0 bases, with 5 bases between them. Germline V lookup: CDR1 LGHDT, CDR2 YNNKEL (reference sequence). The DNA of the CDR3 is TGTGCCAGCAGCCAACGATATAGCAATCAGCCCCAGCATTTT. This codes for CASSQRYSNQPQHF.

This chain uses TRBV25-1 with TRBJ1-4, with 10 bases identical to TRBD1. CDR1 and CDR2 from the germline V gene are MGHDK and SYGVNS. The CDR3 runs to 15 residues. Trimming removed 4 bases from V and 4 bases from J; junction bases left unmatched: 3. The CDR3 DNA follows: TGTGCCAGCAGTGGAAGGACAGGGGGTAATGAAAAACTGTTTTTT. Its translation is CASSGRTGGNEKLFF.